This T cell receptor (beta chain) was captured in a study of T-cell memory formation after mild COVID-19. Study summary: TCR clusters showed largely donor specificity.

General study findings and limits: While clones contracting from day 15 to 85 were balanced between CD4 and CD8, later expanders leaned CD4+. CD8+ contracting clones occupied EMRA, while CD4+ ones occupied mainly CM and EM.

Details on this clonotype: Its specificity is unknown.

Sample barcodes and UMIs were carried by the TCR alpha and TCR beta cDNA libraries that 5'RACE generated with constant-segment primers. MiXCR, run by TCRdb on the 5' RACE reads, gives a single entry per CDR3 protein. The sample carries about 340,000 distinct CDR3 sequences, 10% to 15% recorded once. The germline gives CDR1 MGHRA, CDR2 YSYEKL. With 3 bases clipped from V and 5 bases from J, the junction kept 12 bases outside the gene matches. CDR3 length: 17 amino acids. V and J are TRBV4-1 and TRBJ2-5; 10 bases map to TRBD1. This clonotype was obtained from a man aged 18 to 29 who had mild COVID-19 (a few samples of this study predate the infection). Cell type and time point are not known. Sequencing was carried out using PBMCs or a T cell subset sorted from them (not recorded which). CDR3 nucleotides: TGCGCCAGCAGCCACCCGTTCCGGGACAGGGGAGGGGAGACCCAGTACTTC. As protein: CASSHPFRDRGGETQYF.